This T cell receptor (beta chain) came from a study of cytomegalovirus exposure and HLA in healthy donors. Study-wide findings and caveats: Across HLA loci, a later analysis found differing TCR association rates, with DRB1 most and HLA-C fewest.

From germline, CDR1 is MDHEN and CDR2 SYDVKM. Trimming took off 6 bases at V and 4 bases at J, with 7 bases between the two ends. The CDR3 sequence is 12 residues long. The PCR contained 60 Vbeta and 13 Jbeta primers. Study processing details: Around 10 million shared chains were among approximately 87 million unique TCR beta chains counted in a later analysis. TCRdb keeps only in-frame clones here, not all; method: immunoSEQ multiplex PCR. V, J and clone size reflect that table, while D and trimming were determined from the DNA. Here the sample spans around 110,000 clones, around two thirds being singletons. Comments on this clone: The target antigen is unknown.

This receptor was taken from a woman in her thirties or forties in good health and CMV-seropositive. The chain joins TRBV28 to TRBJ1-5, with D unclear. Sequenced: PBMCs. The CDR3 DNA reads as TGTGCCAGCAGAACACAGAATCAGCCCCAGCATTTT. It translates to CASRTQNQPQHF.